The 23 T cell receptor beta chains listed next were all sequenced from one sample in a study of blood T cell repertoires in COVID-19 (dated by TCRdb to 2018 to 2021). Libraries came from the immunoSEQ multiplex PCR assay. TCRdb holds this immuneACCESS table with in-frame rearrangements only. Some clones are missing; in checked studies, unresolved V genes explain under half, and the rest has no known cause. The sample profile shows 95,000 to 150,000 clones; about 82% of them were found once. 5% to 6% of the sample is held by the ten biggest clonotypes. Specimen: peripheral blood. Source of these receptors: a human donor in a cohort sampled during active COVID-19.

The chain is built from TRBV23-1 and TRBJ2-7; 10 bases line up with TRBD1. TRBV23-1 is an ORF for which the function is uncertain. The trim removed 2 bases at V and 5 bases at J, leaving 3 bases unmatched. The CDR3 covers 14 residues. The CDR3 DNA is TGCGCCAGCAGTCAAGGACAGGGGGGTCACGAGCAGTACTTC. It yields the protein CASSQGQGGHEQYF.

The CDR3 DNA is TGTGCCACCAGTGATCAGACTAGCGGGGAAGAGACCCAGTACTTC. It is translated as CATSDQTSGEETQYF. The V gene is TRBV24-1, the J gene TRBJ2-5; 11 bases are shared with TRBD2. The CDR3 is 15 residues long. Per the germline V gene, CDR1 is KGHDR and CDR2 is SFDVKD. With 3 bases clipped from V and 3 bases from J, the junction kept 2 bases outside the gene matches.

As DNA, the CDR3 is TGTGCCAGCAGCCCGAACCCTGGGACTAGCGGGAGTTCCTACGAGCAGTACTTC. This sequence encodes CASSPNPGTSGSSYEQYF. The gene calls are TRBV4-2 and TRBJ2-7; 14 nucleotides line up with TRBD2. The CDR3 is made up of 18 amino acids. Losses at the gene ends were 4 bases for V and 1 base for J; bases not matched to a gene: 9. CDR1 and CDR2 (germline): LGHNA, YNFKEQ.

As concerns this clone: Other DNA sequences from this sample encode an identical CDR3 as well. This chain uses TRBV4-1 with TRBJ2-1; 10 nucleotides line up with TRBD2. Looked up from germline, CDR1 is MGHRA and CDR2 is YSYEKL. CDR3 size: 15 residues. The V gene end was trimmed by 0 bases and the J gene end by 10 bases; junction bases not matched to a gene: 6. This CDR3 reads CASSQEAGGPGEQFF. Here the CDR3 DNA reads TGCGCCAGCAGCCAAGAAGCGGGAGGGCCGGGAGAGCAGTTCTTC.

The J gene is TRBJ1-5, the V gene TRBV11-2; no definite D call. From germline, CDR1 is SGHAT and CDR2 FQNNGV. CDR3 size: 12 residues. V was shortened by 4 bases and J by 6 bases, with 7 bases between the two germline ends. This chain's CDR3 is CASSSSSQPQHF. Here the CDR3 DNA reads TGTGCCAGCAGCTCTAGTAGTCAGCCCCAGCATTTT.

This clone appeared once. The rearrangement joins TRBV6-2 or TRBV6-3 to TRBJ1-5, with D unclear. This CDR3 comprises 14 residues. The V gene's germline CDR1 is MNHEY and CDR2 SVGEGT. Trimming stripped 4 bases from V and 4 bases from J, with 11 bases between. The CDR3: CASSSRPGNQPQHF. CDR3 in DNA: TGTGCCAGCAGTTCACGCCCGGGGAATCAGCCCCAGCATTTT.

V and J are TRBV6-6 and TRBJ2-7, with D perhaps TRBD1 (6 bases). The CDR3 has 14 residues. CDR1 is MNHNY and CDR2 is SVGAGI in the germline V gene (reference sequence). Deletions cut 0 bases from V and 6 bases from J, with 12 bases between. The chain's CDR3 is CASSYSNRVGEQYF. The CDR3 region has the DNA TGTGCCAGCAGTTACTCGAACAGGGTTGGCGAGCAGTACTTC.

The chain combines TRBV18 with TRBJ2-7; 10 bases are shared with TRBD1. CDR1 is KGHSH and CDR2 is LQKENI in the germline V gene. The CDR3 sequence is 14 residues long. V lost 6 bases and J lost 7; bases outside the gene matches: 9. The CDR3 DNA is TGTGCCAGCTCCCCCGACAGGGGGCCCACGGAGCAGTACTTC. Its protein product is CASSPDRGPTEQYF.

This clone was observed a single time. This chain's CDR3 is CASSPGTDHYGYTF. CDR3 bases: TGTGCCAGCTCACCGGGGACAGACCACTATGGCTACACCTTC. The chain carries TRBV18 and TRBJ1-2; 7 bases are a match to TRBD1. Trimming cost V 3 bases and J 3 bases; bases outside gene matches: 4. Looked up from germline, CDR1 is KGHSH and CDR2 is LQKENI. This CDR3 is 14 amino acids long.

This chain connects TRBV2 to TRBJ2-5; TRBD1 might be the D (5 bases). Germline-derived CDR1 and CDR2 are SNHLY and FYNNEI. The CDR3 is 14 amino acids. Deletions cut 8 bases from V and 4 bases from J, with 17 bases between. The CDR3 loop reads CASQQGEWVETQYF. Here the CDR3 DNA reads TGTGCCAGCCAACAAGGGGAATGGGTAGAGACCCAGTACTTC. The variable domain in full, completed from reference TRBV2 and TRBJ2-5, reads EPEVTQTPSHQVTQMGQEVILRCVPISNHLYFYWYRQILGQKVEFLVSFYNNEISEKSEIFDDQFSVERPDGSNFTLKIRSTKLEDSAMYFCASQQGEWVETQYFGPGTRLLVL.

The chain employs TRBV2 and TRBJ1-2, with D uncertain. The V and J ends lost 1 base and 7 bases respectively, with 13 bases between them. Per the germline V gene, CDR1 is SNHLY and CDR2 is FYNNEI. The CDR3 is 14 residues long. The CDR3 nucleotides read TGTGCCAGCAGTGAAGAGTTTCTAATTCCTGGCTACACCTTC. This gives the protein CASSEEFLIPGYTF.

The chain employs TRBV19 and TRBJ2-7; D is possibly TRBD1 (5 bases). The V gene lost 8 bases and the J gene lost 5 bases, with 19 bases spanning the gap. CDR1 is LNHDA and CDR2 is SQIVND in the germline V gene (reference sequence). CDR3 length equals 14 residues. CDR3 sequence reads: CASSLREMIDEQYF. CDR3 sequence (DNA): TGTGCCAGTTCCCTCAGGGAAATGATCGACGAGCAGTACTTC. The full variable domain, rest sourced from reference TRBV19 and TRBJ2-7, is DGGITQSPKYLFRKEGQNVTLSCEQNLNHDAMYWYRQDPGQGLRLIYYSQIVNDFQKGDIAEGYSVSREKKESFPLTVTSAQKNPTAFYLCASSLREMIDEQYFGPGTRLTVT.

This clone was detected once. The chain employs TRBV28 and TRBJ1-5; 7 bases fit TRBD1. The CDR3 runs 16 residues. Looked up from germline, CDR1 is MDHEN and CDR2 is SYDVKM. J lost 2 bases, V lost 5 bases, and 9 bases had no gene match. The CDR3 bases are TGTGCCAGCAGTGCACCGACAGGGTGGGGCAATCAGCCCCAGCATTTT. This encodes CASSAPTGWGNQPQHF.

The rearrangement uses TRBV5-1 and TRBJ2-3; D not resolved. V gave up 5 bases and J gave up 2 bases, with 15 bases separating them. This CDR3 has 15 amino acids. Germline assignment: CDR1 SGHRS and CDR2 YFSETQ. DNA of the CDR3: TGCGCCAGCAGGTCGGCGGTCCCCGTCACAGATACGCAGTATTTT. Its translation: CASRSAVPVTDTQYF. The full variable domain, rest sourced from reference TRBV5-1 and TRBJ2-3, is KAGVTQTPRYLIKTRGQQVTLSCSPISGHRSVSWYQQTPGQGLQFLFEYFSETQRNKGNFPGRFSGRQFSNSRSEMNVSTLELGDSALYLCASRSAVPVTDTQYFGPGTRLTVL.

The rearrangement joins TRBV10-3 to TRBJ2-1; 10 positions agree with TRBD2. CDR3 size: 14 residues. Germline V gene lookup returns CDR1 ENHRY and CDR2 SYGVKD. The V segment lost 4 bases and the J segment 8 bases; nucleotides outside the gene matches: 5. The CDR3 sequence: CAISGLAGADEQFF. CDR3 bases: TGTGCCATCAGTGGCCTAGCGGGAGCCGATGAGCAGTTCTTC.

The chain combines TRBV5-1 with TRBJ2-3, with D perhaps matching TRBD1 (5 bases). This CDR3 has 14 residues. Germline-derived CDR1 and CDR2 are SGHRS and YFSETQ. Trimming left V 7 bases short and J 0 bases short, with 12 bases between. As DNA, the CDR3 is TGCGCCAGCCGAAGACAGCCCAGCACAGATACGCAGTATTTT. It specifies CASRRQPSTDTQYF.

This sequence joins TRBV5-4 and TRBJ1-2; D remains unclear. Trimming shortened V by 0 bases and J by 3 bases, and 15 bases separated the two germline ends. CDR3 size: 16 residues. Germline V gene lookup returns CDR1 SGHNT and CDR2 YYREEE (reference sequence). The CDR3 spells CASSLAPPRSHYGYTF. The CDR3 nucleotides read TGTGCCAGCAGCTTGGCCCCCCCCCGGTCTCACTATGGCTACACCTTC.

The table lists this clone with a few counts. The DNA for the CDR3 is TGTGCCAGCAGTCGAGGGGGCACTGAAGCTTTCTTT. Translation gives CASSRGGTEAFF. The J gene is TRBJ1-1, the V gene TRBV6-5, with D maybe TRBD1 (6 bases). The V gene lost 5 bases and the J gene lost 4 bases, with 8 bases spanning the gap. CDR1 is MNHEY and CDR2 is SVGAGI in the germline V gene. The CDR3 totals 12 residues.

The chain carries TRBV30 and TRBJ1-1, with 7 positions matching TRBD1. V shed 0 bases and J 4 bases; nucleotides not matched to a gene: 5. CDR1 and CDR2 (germline): GTSNPN, SVGIG (reference sequence). This CDR3 comprises 14 residues. The CDR3 DNA follows: TGTGCCTGGAGTGTAGGGCAGGGGGGCACTGAAGCTTTCTTT. Protein sequence: CAWSVGQGGTEAFF.

V is TRBV29-1 and J is TRBJ1-4; no firm D call. V shed 5 bases and J shed 7 bases, with 20 bases lying between them. The CDR3 totals 15 residues. Germline CDR1 SQVTM, CDR2 ANQGSEA. The CDR3 loop reads CSVSRRLPSGEKLFF. The DNA of the CDR3 is TGCAGCGTTTCCCGCCGACTGCCGTCGGGTGAAAAACTGTTTTTT.

V is TRBV7-8 and J is TRBJ2-7, with TRBD1 matching over 10 bases. Germline lookup yields CDR1 SGHVS and CDR2 FQNEAQ. The CDR3 has 15 amino acids. Losses at the gene ends were 5 bases for V and 6 bases for J; bases not matched to a gene: 10. The CDR3: CASSPRWDRGGEQYF. The CDR3 bases are TGTGCCAGCAGCCCCCGCTGGGACAGGGGAGGCGAGCAGTACTTC.

This chain links TRBV30 with TRBJ2-2, with 10 nucleotides matching TRBD2. V dropped 5 bases and J dropped 4; count of bases not matched to a gene: 7. The CDR3 loop spans 15 amino acids. Germline V gene lookup returns CDR1 GTSNPN and CDR2 SVGIG (reference sequence). CDR3 protein: CAWDPGLAITGELFF. CDR3 nucleotides: TGTGCCTGGGATCCGGGACTAGCGATCACCGGGGAGCTGTTTTTT.

The rearrangement uses TRBV7-2 and TRBJ1-5; D is perhaps TRBD1 (6 bases). Trimming stripped 6 bases from V and 1 base from J, with 13 bases between. The CDR3 is made up of 15 amino acids. Germline V gene sequence: CDR1 SGHTA, CDR2 FQGNSA. CDR3 sequence: CASRPGGRSNQPQHF. For the CDR3, the DNA is TGTGCCAGCAGGCCGGGGGGCAGAAGCAATCAGCCCCAGCATTTT. Variable domain in full (rest from reference TRBV7-2 and TRBJ1-5): GAGVSQSPSNKVTEKGKDVELRCDPISGHTALYWYRQSLGQGLEFLIYFQGNSAPDKSGLPSDRFSAERTGGSVSTLTIQRTQQEDSAVYLCASRPGGRSNQPQHFGDGTRLSIL.